This note documents a single TCR beta chain sequence. Methods used by the authors: Reference gene primer amplification gave estimated nucleated cell counts. The method was immunoSEQ multiplex PCR; TCRdb's version includes in-frame clones alone and lacks a portion of them. V, J and clone size were drawn from that table, and D and trimming were deduced from the DNA. The sample includes tens of thousands of clones, about 81% of them seen just once. The data originate from a study of blood T cell repertoires in COVID-19. On the study more broadly: Collection of acute and convalescent COVID-19 samples took place in the United States, Italy and Spain.

The CDR3 is 15 residues long. Germline CDR1 and CDR2: LGHDT and YNNKEL (reference sequence). Trimming stripped 5 bases from V and 3 bases from J, with 16 bases between. The receptor was isolated from an elderly woman with acute or convalescent COVID-19. The sequenced material came from peripheral blood. The chain joins TRBV3-1 (or the pseudogene TRBV3-2) to TRBJ1-1, with TRBD1 as a possible D gene (5 bases). The CDR3 sequence: CASSSLPGGDTEAFF. In DNA form, the CDR3 reads TGTGCCAGCAGCTCTCTACCCGGGGGGGACACTGAAGCTTTCTTT.